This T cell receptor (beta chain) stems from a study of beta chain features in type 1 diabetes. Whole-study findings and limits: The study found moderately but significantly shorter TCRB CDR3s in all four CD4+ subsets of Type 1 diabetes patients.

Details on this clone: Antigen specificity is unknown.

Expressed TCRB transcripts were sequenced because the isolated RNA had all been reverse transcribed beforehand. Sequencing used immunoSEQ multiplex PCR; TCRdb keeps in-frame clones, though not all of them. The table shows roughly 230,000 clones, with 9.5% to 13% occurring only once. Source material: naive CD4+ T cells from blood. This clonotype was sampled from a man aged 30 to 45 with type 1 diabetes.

The CDR3 nucleotides are TGTGCCAGCAGCCTCACTGCGTGGCAGGGGGTAAGTCCCCCGCGGGACACAGATACGCAGTATTTT. Protein product: CASSLTAWQGVSPPRDTDTQYF. The rearrangement links TRBV9 to TRBJ2-3; D perhaps matches TRBD1 (7 bases). V dropped 4 bases and J dropped 2 bases, with 35 bases sitting between them. CDR1 SGDLS and CDR2 YYNGEE come from the germline V gene. CDR3 size: 22 residues. Looking up the rest from reference TRBV9 and TRBJ2-3 gives the full variable domain: DSGVTQTPKHLITATGQRVTLRCSPRSGDLSVYWYQQSLDQGLQFLIQYYNGEERAKGNILERFSAQQFPDLHSELNLSSLELGDSALYFCASSLTAWQGVSPPRDTDTQYFGPGTRLTVL.